This paragraph covers one T cell receptor beta chain sequence. What it recognizes is unknown. This entry belongs to a study of CD8 T cell repertoires and HIV-1 epitope variants. Overall study context: Each of Twenty-five Gag and Nef epitope peptides stimulated a separate culture. T cells were cultured for nine to ten days with cytokines added on days 3 and 7. An uncultured baseline aliquot held 1M T cells.

Per the germline V gene, CDR1 is SGHRS and CDR2 is YFSETQ. J gave up 3 bases and V 4 bases, and 10 bases lay outside the gene matches. The CDR3 consists of 16 residues. Overall study findings and caveats: Only beta chains were identified, marking proliferation to antigen, not function.

TCRdb's table, derived via immunoSEQ multiplex PCR, lists solely in-frame clones and lacks some. The sample shows around 3,000 clones, around 68% of them seen only once. Sequencing input: cultured CD8+ T cells derived from PBMCs. The genes are TRBV5-1 and TRBJ2-7, with 10 bases that match TRBD1. The TCR originated in a male donor with HIV. CDR3 residues: CASSPGPGQGIYEQYF. The CDR3 nucleotides read TGCGCCAGCAGCCCGGGTCCGGGACAGGGGATCTACGAGCAGTACTTC.